This T cell receptor beta chain was observed in a study of T cell clones after liver transplantation. The overall study: Standard immunosuppression, with no induction, continued until 12-24 months after transplant.

Using immunoSEQ multiplex PCR, the repertoire was profiled, and TCRdb retains in-frame clones only, with some absent. The sample carries roughly 80,000 clones, approximately 87% recorded once. V shed 5 bases and J 1 base; nucleotides not matched to a gene: 9. This CDR3 has 18 residues. Germline values: CDR1 SNHLY, CDR2 FYNNEI. This specimen was CD4+ T cells from blood, taken at the 22-month timepoint. The rearrangement uses TRBV2 and TRBJ2-1; 12 positions agree with TRBD2. The receptor was isolated from a human patient who received a liver transplant. These T cells may partly come from the graft donor. CDR3 in amino acids: CASSLYGLAGQSYNEQFF. The CDR3 DNA sequence: TGTGCCAGCAGTCTTTATGGACTAGCGGGACAGTCCTACAATGAGCAGTTCTTC.